The rows below give T cell receptor beta chains drawn from one sample of a study of shared clonotypes between healthy human individuals. The assay was immunoSEQ multiplex PCR, and TCRdb's table has in-frame clones only and misses some. The sample has roughly 1,000,000 clones; around 82% are singletons. The sequenced material came from memory CD4+ T cells from PBMCs. The receptors were gathered from a man between 18 and 35 years old in good health. Some clones in this sample may be carry-over from other donors' samples. The CDR3 runs from the conserved cysteine through the conserved F or W. D genes are given only for firm matches. Some rows mark clone size as missing; the rest say once, few, many or name a class of expanded clone.

v_call: TRBV7-8; d_call: TRBD2; clone_size: NA; j_call: TRBJ2-1; cdr3_nt: TGTGCCAGCAGCTCCGGGACTAGCGGAGAATGGGAGGATGAGCAGTTCTTC; cdr3_aa: CASSSGTSGEWEDEQFF
v_call: TRBV29-1; d_call: NA; clone_size: NA; j_call: TRBJ1-1; cdr3_nt: TGCAGCGTTAGGACGGAGGGAACTGAAGCTTTCTTT; cdr3_aa: CSVRTEGTEAFF
v_call: TRBV28; d_call: NA; clone_size: NA; j_call: TRBJ2-3; cdr3_nt: TGTGCCAGCAGTCTTCCGATAACCTCAGATACGCAGTATTTT; cdr3_aa: CASSLPITSDTQYF
v_call: TRBV7-2; d_call: NA; clone_size: few; j_call: TRBJ2-5; cdr3_nt: TGTGCCAGCACTGAGGGACAAGAGACCCAGTACTTC; cdr3_aa: CASTEGQETQYF
v_call: TRBV4-1; d_call: NA; clone_size: NA; j_call: TRBJ2-7; cdr3_nt: TGCGCCAGCAGCCAAGGTTATTCGAGGAGTTACGAGCAGTACTTC; cdr3_aa: CASSQGYSRSYEQYF
v_call: TRBV30; d_call: NA; clone_size: many; j_call: TRBJ1-1; cdr3_nt: TGTGCCTGGAGTGTAATGGGGAGAAGGACTGAAGCTTTCTTT; cdr3_aa: CAWSVMGRRTEAFF
v_call: TRBV5-1; d_call: NA; clone_size: NA; j_call: TRBJ2-3; cdr3_nt: TGCGCCAGCAGCTTTCAGGGGCCGGGCACAGATACGCAGTATTTT; cdr3_aa: CASSFQGPGTDTQYF
v_call: TRBV7-2; d_call: TRBD1; clone_size: NA; j_call: TRBJ1-1; cdr3_nt: TGTGCCAGCAGCTCCGGACAGGGTAGGAAGACTGAAGCTTTCTTT; cdr3_aa: CASSSGQGRKTEAFF
v_call: TRBV28; d_call: NA; clone_size: NA; j_call: TRBJ1-2; cdr3_nt: TGTGCCAGCACCCAGGCCGGGGCTATCGACTATGGCTACACCTTC; cdr3_aa: CASTQAGAIDYGYTF
v_call: TRBV7-2; d_call: TRBD1; clone_size: NA; j_call: TRBJ2-7; cdr3_nt: TGTGCCAGCAGCTCTGATCGGACAGGACATTACGAGCAGTACTTC; cdr3_aa: CASSSDRTGHYEQYF
v_call: TRBV7-9; d_call: TRBD1; clone_size: NA; j_call: TRBJ1-5; cdr3_nt: TGTGCCAGCAGCCCAGGGACAGGGTGGGGACAGCCCCAGCATTTT; cdr3_aa: CASSPGTGWGQPQHF
v_call: TRBV30; d_call: NA; clone_size: NA; j_call: TRBJ2-7; cdr3_nt: TGTGCCTGGGGGGACCGACGCTACGAGCAGTACTTC; cdr3_aa: CAWGDRRYEQYF
v_call: TRBV6-5; d_call: NA; clone_size: NA; j_call: TRBJ1-1; cdr3_nt: TGTGCCAGCAGTTACGGCCAGGGGCGCACTGAAGCTTTCTTT; cdr3_aa: CASSYGQGRTEAFF
v_call: TRBV6-1; d_call: NA; clone_size: NA; j_call: TRBJ1-3; cdr3_nt: TGTGCCAGCAGTGAAGATTTTCTTAGGGGGGCACCTGGAAACACCATATATTTT; cdr3_aa: CASSEDFLRGAPGNTIYF
v_call: TRBV5-1; d_call: TRBD1; clone_size: once; j_call: TRBJ2-7; cdr3_nt: TGCGCCAGCAGCCCCGGGACAGCCTTTCTCGGGGAGCAGTACTTC; cdr3_aa: CASSPGTAFLGEQYF
v_call: TRBV11-2; d_call: TRBD1; clone_size: NA; j_call: TRBJ2-3; cdr3_nt: TGTGCCAGCAGCTTAGGGACAGGACGCACAGATACGCAGTATTTT; cdr3_aa: CASSLGTGRTDTQYF
v_call: TRBV5-5; d_call: NA; clone_size: once; j_call: TRBJ2-7; cdr3_nt: TGTGCCAGCAGCTTGTTCTGGCAGGGCGGAGAGCAGTACTTC; cdr3_aa: CASSLFWQGGEQYF
v_call: TRBV28; d_call: TRBD1; clone_size: NA; j_call: TRBJ2-7; cdr3_nt: TGTGCCAGCAGTCAAAACAGGGGGCTGCGGGTCAGCTCCTACGAGCAGTACTTC; cdr3_aa: CASSQNRGLRVSSYEQYF
v_call: TRBV27; d_call: NA; clone_size: NA; j_call: TRBJ1-1; cdr3_nt: TGTGCCAGCAGTTTACAGGGCTTGAACACTGAAGCTTTCTTT; cdr3_aa: CASSLQGLNTEAFF
v_call: TRBV9; d_call: NA; clone_size: many; j_call: TRBJ1-1; cdr3_nt: TGTGCCAGCAGCGTCCTGGGTGGGGACACTGAAGCTTTCTTT; cdr3_aa: CASSVLGGDTEAFF
v_call: TRBV2; d_call: NA; clone_size: NA; j_call: TRBJ2-3; cdr3_nt: TGTGCCAGCAGCAAGACTAAAAGCACAGATACGCAGTATTTT; cdr3_aa: CASSKTKSTDTQYF
v_call: TRBV5-4; d_call: TRBD1; clone_size: NA; j_call: TRBJ2-5; cdr3_nt: TGTGCCAGCAGCCGCGGACAACAGGGGGCGCGGGAGACCCAGTACTTC; cdr3_aa: CASSRGQQGARETQYF
v_call: TRBV7-2; d_call: NA; clone_size: NA; j_call: TRBJ1-2; cdr3_nt: TGTGCCAGCAGCCCTCCCATGTATGGCTACACCTTC; cdr3_aa: CASSPPMYGYTF
v_call: TRBV7-6; d_call: NA; clone_size: NA; j_call: TRBJ1-4; cdr3_nt: TGTGCCAGCAGCTTAGGACAGGTTATTAATGAAAAACTGTTTTTT; cdr3_aa: CASSLGQVINEKLFF
v_call: TRBV7-2; d_call: TRBD2; clone_size: NA; j_call: TRBJ2-3; cdr3_nt: TGTGCCAGCAGCTTAGCGCTAGCGGGGGGCGCAGATACGCAGTATTTT; cdr3_aa: CASSLALAGGADTQYF
v_call: TRBV6-5; d_call: NA; clone_size: NA; j_call: TRBJ2-2; cdr3_nt: TGTGCCAGCAGTGCTACTAGAAACACCGGGGAGCTGTTTTTT; cdr3_aa: CASSATRNTGELFF
v_call: TRBV7-2; d_call: NA; clone_size: once; j_call: TRBJ2-1; cdr3_nt: TGTGCCAGCAGCTTAGTTGCCGGATCCTACAATGAGCAGTTCTTC; cdr3_aa: CASSLVAGSYNEQFF
v_call: TRBV4-2; d_call: NA; clone_size: once; j_call: TRBJ2-3; cdr3_nt: TGTGCCAGCAGCCAAGTCGGGCTCTTCGGAAGCACAGATACGCAGTATTTT; cdr3_aa: CASSQVGLFGSTDTQYF
v_call: TRBV11-2; d_call: TRBD2; clone_size: many; j_call: TRBJ2-5; cdr3_nt: TGTGCCAGCAGCCGCGGGAGGGTGGAGACCCAGTACTTC; cdr3_aa: CASSRGRVETQYF
v_call: TRBV28; d_call: TRBD1; clone_size: NA; j_call: TRBJ2-1; cdr3_nt: TGTGCCAGCAGGGGACAGGGGGCGTCCTCCTACAATGAGCAGTTCTTC; cdr3_aa: CASRGQGASSYNEQFF
v_call: TRBV18; d_call: NA; clone_size: NA; j_call: TRBJ1-3; cdr3_nt: TGTGCCAGCTCACCAGGGGTTGGAAACACCATATATTTT; cdr3_aa: CASSPGVGNTIYF
v_call: TRBV10-3; d_call: TRBD1; clone_size: NA; j_call: TRBJ2-1; cdr3_nt: TGTGCCATCAGTGACTCACAGGGGCGGGTCAATGAGCAGTTCTTC; cdr3_aa: CAISDSQGRVNEQFF